The clone carrying this T cell receptor (beta chain) was counted only a few times. What it recognizes is unknown. TCRdb analysed the 5' RACE reads with MiXCR anew, one entry per CDR3 protein. This sample has 250,000 or so distinct CDR3 sequences, with 6.9% found just once. The data are from a study of T cells after yellow fever vaccination. Study as a whole: When fractions had low cell numbers, they were prepared with SMART-Seq v4 Ultra Low Input. Study-level results: The secondary response showed a weaker magnitude and a faster peak, day 5 versus 15. Researchers noted that a small share of clonotypes showed up in both CD4 and CD8 compartments.

The CDR3 runs to 16 residues. Germline CDR1 is SQVTM and CDR2 is ANQGSEA. Trimming took 5 bases from V and 7 from J, leaving 23 bases between them. The TCR originated in a young man who received the YFV17D yellow fever vaccine. This chain joins TRBV29-1 and TRBJ1-4, with TRBD1 as a possible D gene (6 bases). Sequencing used CD4+ T cells sorted from PBMCs, obtained 15 days after the yellow fever booster vaccination. The CDR3 is CSVSGQGKHGTEKLFF. CDR3 DNA sequence: TGCAGCGTTTCAGGGCAGGGGAAGCATGGTACTGAAAAACTGTTTTTT.